Each of the 10 T cell receptor beta chains below was sequenced from the same sample in a study of PD-L1 blockade in urothelial cancer. Sequencing used immunoSEQ multiplex PCR; TCRdb keeps in-frame clones, though not all of them. The sample consists of some 67,000 clones, roughly nine tenths of them appearing once. The source was PBMCs, collected around atezolizumab (anti-PD-L1) treatment. All receptors come from a man between 60 and 70 years old with urothelial cancer.

The V and J genes are TRBV6-6 and TRBJ2-1, with TRBD2 matching over 11 bases. Germline V lookup: CDR1 MNHNY, CDR2 SVGAGI (reference sequence). The CDR3 is made up of 13 amino acids. Losses at the gene ends were 5 bases for V and 12 bases for J; bases not matched to a gene: 6. The CDR3 protein is CASSRTSGLVQFF. The CDR3 DNA reads TGTGCCAGCAGTAGGACTAGCGGGCTCGTGCAGTTCTTC.

The J gene is TRBJ2-3, the V gene TRBV5-1; D may be TRBD1 (6 bases). V was pared by 3 bases and J by 8 bases, with 22 bases between. Germline V gene sequence: CDR1 SGHRS, CDR2 YFSETQ. This CDR3 comprises 16 residues. The CDR3 region is CASSWPGSGDRGTQYF. CDR3 sequence (DNA): TGCGCCAGCAGCTGGCCGGGCTCAGGGGACCGGGGTACGCAGTATTTT.

This clone was seen a single time. The rearrangement links TRBV18 to TRBJ2-5, with TRBD2 matching 8 bases. This CDR3 has 17 amino acids. V lost 3 bases, J lost 1 base, and 10 bases stayed unmatched. CDR1 is KGHSH and CDR2 is LQKENI in the germline V gene. The CDR3: CASSPQTGGGIQETQYF. As DNA, the CDR3 is TGTGCCAGCTCACCTCAGACCGGCGGGGGGATCCAAGAGACCCAGTACTTC.

The chain links TRBV7-9 to TRBJ1-1; D is unresolved. V was trimmed by 4 bases and J by 2 bases, leaving 14 bases between them. CDR1 is SEHNR, CDR2 FQNEAQ, per germline (reference sequence). The CDR3 contains 15 residues. CDR3: CASSSWSSGNTEAFF. The CDR3 DNA sequence: TGTGCCAGCAGCTCCTGGAGTAGCGGAAACACTGAAGCTTTCTTT.

This sequence joins TRBV6-5 and TRBJ1-3; a possible D gene is TRBD1 (6 bases). Trimming took 8 bases from V and 0 from J, leaving 14 bases between them. The CDR3 runs 15 residues. CDR1 MNHEY and CDR2 SVGAGI come from the germline V gene. This CDR3 reads CASGGQSFSGNTIYF. CDR3 DNA: TGTGCCAGCGGTGGACAGTCCTTCTCTGGAAACACCATATATTTT.

This clone appeared a single time. The chain has TRBV13 and TRBJ1-1; D might be TRBD1 (6 bases). The CDR3 sequence is 15 residues long. Germline values: CDR1 PRHDT, CDR2 FYEKMQ (reference sequence). Trimming took 5 bases from V and 4 from J, leaving 17 bases between them. The CDR3 region is CASSPSQGETTEAFF. CDR3 sequence (DNA): TGTGCCAGCAGCCCCTCACAGGGTGAAACCACTGAAGCTTTCTTT.

The rearrangement joins TRBV7-9 to TRBJ1-2; TRBD1 agrees at 8 bases. This CDR3 is built from 16 residues. The germline V gene has CDR1 SEHNR and CDR2 FQNEAQ (reference sequence). Germline trimming cut 2 bases from V and 4 bases from J; bases unmatched to any gene: 9. The CDR3 is CASSLTTGGSSYGYTF. The CDR3 coding sequence is TGTGCCAGCAGCTTAACCACAGGGGGATCGAGCTATGGCTACACCTTC.

The V and J genes are TRBV28 and TRBJ2-5, with D maybe TRBD2 (6 bases). The CDR3 has 14 residues. Looked up from germline, CDR1 is MDHEN and CDR2 is SYDVKM. V lost 1 base to trimming and J lost 4 bases, with 10 bases between them. CDR3 amino acids: CASSLSEAGETQYF. CDR3 nucleotide sequence: TGTGCCAGCAGTTTATCGGAAGCGGGAGAGACCCAGTACTTC.

The genes are TRBV6-1 and TRBJ2-7, with TRBD1 matching over 10 bases. J was trimmed by 4 bases and V by 7 bases; bases with no gene match: 10. Germline V lookup: CDR1 MNHNS, CDR2 SASEGT. The CDR3 is made up of 15 amino acids. The CDR3 reads CASTSGGQGKYEQYF. The CDR3 DNA sequence: TGTGCCAGCACTAGTGGGGGACAGGGGAAATACGAGCAGTACTTC.

This chain connects TRBV7-9 to TRBJ2-5, with 11 nucleotides matching TRBD1. Looked up from germline, CDR1 is SEHNR and CDR2 is FQNEAQ (reference sequence). The length of the CDR3 is 14 residues. The V gene end was trimmed by 5 bases and the J gene end by 13 bases; junction bases not matched to a gene: 12. CDR3 sequence: CASSKGGQGDWWYF. The CDR3 coding sequence is TGTGCCAGCAGCAAGGGGGGACAGGGGGACTGGTGGTACTTC.